Sequencing of this T cell receptor beta chain was carried out in a study of blood T cell repertoires in COVID-19. Study-wide background: Researchers got acute and convalescent COVID-19 samples from the United States, Italy and Spain. T cells, B-cell-depleted T cells, or PBMCs supplied cDNA or gDNA.

Study processing details: Reference gene primer amplification in the assay estimated nucleated cell counts. Measured with immunoSEQ multiplex PCR; TCRdb has only the in-frame clones, and not every one. The D gene and trimming were derived from the DNA, and the V and J assignments and clone size from that table. The sample lists 300,000 to 400,000 clones, roughly 90% occurring once. Seattle enrolled patients during active infection and tracked them longitudinally. Germline assignment: CDR1 GTSNPN and CDR2 SVGIG (reference sequence). V dropped 4 bases and J dropped 4 bases, with 13 bases sitting between them. The CDR3 runs 13 residues. This clone was picked up one time.

The TCR sequence derives from a woman aged 25 to 39 with COVID-19, enrolled during active disease. This chain links TRBV30 with TRBJ1-1, with D tentatively TRBD1 (5 bases). The source material was peripheral blood. CDR3 protein: CAWTRGGGTEAFF. The DNA for the CDR3 is TGTGCCTGGACCCGCGGGGGAGGCACTGAAGCTTTCTTT.